This T cell receptor (beta chain) was sequenced in a study of blood T cell repertoires in COVID-19. The overall study: Sources were T cells, B-cell-depleted T cells, or PBMCs; the material itself was cDNA or gDNA.

This CDR3 contains 12 residues. Germline CDR1 reads GTSNPN; CDR2 reads SVGIG (reference sequence). Between the trimmed V and J ends, which lost 4 bases and 4 bases, there was a span of 10 bases. Authors' processing steps: Researchers report that nucleated cell counts were estimated from reference gene primer amplification. The repertoire was sequenced with immunoSEQ multiplex PCR; TCRdb's copy has only in-frame clones and lacks some. The DNA was the basis for D and trimming; V, J and clone size are from that table. The sample shows over 250,000 clones, roughly 89% of them seen only once. Cohort placement rested on clinical history that participants reported themselves. What the recovered Cohort 3 donors had was two negative PCRs, clearance, or symptom resolution.

This chain joins TRBV30 and TRBJ1-2; tentative D call: TRBD1 (5 bases). The sequencing sample was made of PBMCs or T cells enriched from blood (not recorded which). The source is a woman aged 60 to 75 who had recovered from COVID-19. The CDR3 sequence: CAWNRQFYGYTF. For the CDR3, the DNA is TGTGCCTGGAATAGACAGTTCTATGGCTACACCTTC.